This passage covers 29 T cell receptor beta chains from one sample sequenced in a study of T cells expressing NK-cell markers. TCRdb reprocessed the 5' RACE reads and reports one entry per CDR3 protein, with no DNA. The listing contains more than 400,000 distinct CDR3 sequences. The sequenced material came from blood T cells: a sorted CD56 or NKG2C T cell subset, CD4+ or CD8+ T cells, or bulk PBMC T cells (not recorded which). Receptors were obtained from a woman aged 18 to 69 in good health.

The J gene is TRBJ2-1, the V gene TRBV19. This CDR3 has 14 amino acids. Germline V gene sequence: CDR1 LNHDA, CDR2 SQIVND (reference sequence). Here the CDR3 reads CASSISQTYNEQFF.

This chain connects TRBV10-3 to TRBJ2-3. Per germline, CDR1 ENHRY and CDR2 SYGVKD. This CDR3 is 13 amino acids long. CDR3 residues: CAISEGSTDTQYF.

The chain carries TRBV12-3 or TRBV12-4 and TRBJ2-1. This CDR3 spans 16 amino acids. The CDR3 spells CASSLGGRLNYNEQFF.

The chain couples TRBV6-1 to TRBJ2-1. The CDR3 covers 13 residues. CDR1 and CDR2 (germline): MNHNS, SASEGT. The CDR3 loop reads CASTHQFTDEQFF.

The V and J genes are TRBV7-2 and TRBJ1-2; TCRdb lists TRBD1, though no DNA is available to test this call. The germline CDR1 and CDR2 sequences are SGHTA and FQGNSA. The CDR3 length is 14 residues. The CDR3 reads CASSLDAGDYGYTF.

This CDR3 reads CASRSPLQRERNNEQFF. V gene TRBV19 combines with J gene TRBJ2-1; TCRdb gives TRBD2 as the D gene, but with no DNA this cannot be confirmed. The CDR3 length is 17 residues. Germline CDR1 and CDR2: LNHDA and SQIVND (reference sequence).

The chain is built from TRBV7-8 and TRBJ2-3; TCRdb selects TRBD2, and the lack of DNA leaves this call unchecked. The CDR3 runs to 15 residues. Germline assignment: CDR1 SGHVS and CDR2 FQNEAQ. The CDR3 sequence: CASSKTSLRFDTQYF.

The V and J genes are TRBV3-1 and TRBJ2-5; the D call from TCRdb, TRBD1, cannot be confirmed without DNA. CDR3 length: 15 amino acids. CDR1 and CDR2 (germline): LGHDT, YNNKEL (reference sequence). The CDR3 here is CASSPGVASQETQYF.

V and J are TRBV6-5 and TRBJ1-2. Germline V gene lookup returns CDR1 MNHEY and CDR2 SVGAGI. This CDR3 has 14 residues. This CDR3 is CASSYFRESTGYTF.

V gene TRBV6-1 combines with J gene TRBJ1-1; TCRdb's D call of TRBD1 is untestable without DNA. The CDR3 length is 14 residues. The V gene's germline CDR1 is MNHNS and CDR2 SASEGT. The CDR3 here is CASSPPGRVTEAFF.

The V call is TRBV7-3, the J call TRBJ1-6. Germline V gene data show CDR1 as SGHTA and CDR2 as FQGTGA. The CDR3 length is 14 residues. The CDR3 protein is CASSEVPNNSPLHF.

This rearrangement joins TRBV20-1 to TRBJ2-1. This CDR3 is built from 17 residues. Germline loops: CDR1 DFQATT, CDR2 SNEGSKA (reference sequence). CDR3 sequence: CSARDHGVLSSYNEQFF.

This chain joins TRBV20-1 and TRBJ2-5; TCRdb lists TRBD1, though no DNA is available to test this call. There are 14 residues in the CDR3. The V gene's germline CDR1 is DFQATT and CDR2 SNEGSKA (reference sequence). The CDR3 reads CSASDRGQLETQYF.

This chain joins TRBV6-1 and TRBJ2-7. CDR3 length: 14 residues. Germline lookup yields CDR1 MNHNS and CDR2 SASEGT. This CDR3 reads CASSTIGKSYEQYF.

The chain recombines TRBV10-3 with TRBJ2-7; there is no DNA to check the TCRdb D call of TRBD1. Germline V gene sequence: CDR1 ENHRY, CDR2 SYGVKD. This CDR3 is 14 amino acids long. CDR3 amino acids: CATDESGVAYEQYF.

This CDR3 is CASSRPGSYEQYF. The V and J genes are TRBV28 and TRBJ2-7; TCRdb's D call of TRBD1 is untestable without DNA. Per germline, CDR1 MDHEN and CDR2 SYDVKM. The CDR3 totals 13 residues.

J is TRBJ2-7 and V is TRBV2; no DNA is available, so the TRBD2 call from TCRdb remains unchecked. This CDR3 contains 12 residues. CDR1 is SNHLY and CDR2 is FYNNEI in the germline V gene. The CDR3 spells CASSERGPEQYF.

The chain employs TRBV5-1 and TRBJ1-1; TCRdb indicates TRBD1, and absent DNA this call remains unverified. Germline CDR1 SGHRS, CDR2 YFSETQ. The CDR3 runs to 15 residues. The CDR3 loop reads CASSAAGTVNTEAFF.

The chain links TRBV4-1 to TRBJ2-7; TCRdb's D call, TRBD2, is unchecked because there is no DNA. The CDR3 runs 17 residues. Per the germline V gene, CDR1 is MGHRA and CDR2 is YSYEKL. The CDR3 protein is CASSQQQGLAGGIEQYF.

The chain couples TRBV20-1 to TRBJ2-7; TCRdb proposes TRBD2, but this gene call is untestable without DNA. Germline CDR1 and CDR2: DFQATT and SNEGSKA (reference sequence). The CDR3 spans 13 residues. The CDR3 sequence is CSARTFSSYEQYF.

V usage is TRBV5-1 and J usage is TRBJ2-5; TCRdb selects TRBD1, and the lack of DNA leaves this call unchecked. The CDR3 loop spans 17 amino acids. Germline loops: CDR1 SGHRS, CDR2 YFSETQ. The chain's CDR3 is CASSPTITRGNQETQYF. The full variable domain, completed using reference TRBV5-1 and TRBJ2-5, is KAGVTQTPRYLIKTRGQQVTLSCSPISGHRSVSWYQQTPGQGLQFLFEYFSETQRNKGNFPGRFSGRQFSNSRSEMNVSTLELGDSALYLCASSPTITRGNQETQYFGPGTRLLVL.

The genes are TRBV7-2 and TRBJ2-2. Germline V gene lookup returns CDR1 SGHTA and CDR2 FQGNSA. The CDR3 runs 15 residues. The CDR3 sequence: CASSLAQRNTGELFF.

The J gene is TRBJ2-3, the V gene TRBV20-1; checking the TCRdb D call of TRBD2 is not possible without DNA. CDR1 and CDR2 from the germline V gene are DFQATT and SNEGSKA (reference sequence). This CDR3 contains 17 residues. The CDR3 spells CSASTLGGPGSTDTQYF.

CDR3 protein: CASSYSPSTDTQYF. The rearrangement links TRBV6-5 to TRBJ2-3. The germline V gene has CDR1 MNHEY and CDR2 SVGAGI. The CDR3 covers 14 residues.

The chain uses TRBV7-2 and TRBJ1-6; TCRdb names TRBD1, which stays unverified in the absence of DNA. The CDR3 has 15 amino acids. Germline V gene data show CDR1 as SGHTA and CDR2 as FQGNSA. This chain's CDR3 is CASSTRGAYNSPLHF. The full variable domain, completed using reference TRBV7-2 and TRBJ1-6, is GAGVSQSPSNKVTEKGKDVELRCDPISGHTALYWYRQSLGQGLEFLIYFQGNSAPDKSGLPSDRFSAERTGGSVSTLTIQRTQQEDSAVYLCASSTRGAYNSPLHFGNGTRLTVT.

This sequence joins TRBV5-1 and TRBJ2-5; TCRdb reports TRBD1, a call that lacks DNA to check it against. CDR3 size: 13 residues. Germline CDR1 and CDR2: SGHRS and YFSETQ. The CDR3 here is CASSLMSEETQYF. The whole variable domain, filled in from reference TRBV5-1 and TRBJ2-5, reads KAGVTQTPRYLIKTRGQQVTLSCSPISGHRSVSWYQQTPGQGLQFLFEYFSETQRNKGNFPGRFSGRQFSNSRSEMNVSTLELGDSALYLCASSLMSEETQYFGPGTRLLVL.

This chain uses TRBV7-2 with TRBJ2-1. This CDR3 is built from 12 residues. Germline V gene lookup returns CDR1 SGHTA and CDR2 FQGNSA. CDR3 sequence reads: CASTPPGDEQFF.

The rearrangement uses TRBV28 and TRBJ2-7; TCRdb gives TRBD1 as the D gene, but with no DNA this cannot be confirmed. Germline CDR1 reads MDHEN; CDR2 reads SYDVKM. This CDR3 comprises 15 residues. The CDR3 spells CASSSTGTGDYEQYF.

The chain has TRBV29-1 and TRBJ1-1; TCRdb's D call, TRBD1, is unchecked because there is no DNA. The V gene's germline CDR1 is SQVTM and CDR2 ANQGSEA. The CDR3 has 14 residues. CDR3 in amino acids: CSVELGLGNTEAFF. Supplemented by reference TRBV29-1 and TRBJ1-1, the full variable domain reads SAVISQKPSRDICQRGTSLTIQCQVDSQVTMMFWYRQQPGQSLTLIATANQGSEATYESGFVIDKFPISRPNLTFSTLTVSNMSPEDSSIYLCSVELGLGNTEAFFGQGTRLTVV.